This T cell receptor (beta chain) was recovered during a study of cytotoxic CD8 clonotypes in ibrutinib-treated CLL. Looking at the study overall: A median 12 months of treatment, range 6 to 36, preceded the collection of response samples.

Around 2 micrograms of genomic DNA (from cryopreserved PBMCs) were used for TCR beta libraries. Data came from immunoSEQ multiplex PCR; TCRdb stores just in-frame clones and leaves some out. The data show 52,000 or so clones, around 78% seen once. V gave up 0 bases and J gave up 9 bases, with 17 bases separating them. This CDR3 contains 15 residues. The germline CDR1 and CDR2 sequences are SGHDN and FVKESK. The J gene is TRBJ2-5, the V gene TRBV14; D may be TRBD2 (5 bases). The sample here was PBMCs, taken after 24 months of ibrutinib treatment. This TCR was sampled from a human donor with chronic lymphocytic leukemia. CDR3 region: CASSQDVSGRGSQYF. In DNA form, the CDR3 reads TGTGCCAGCAGCCAAGATGTAAGCGGTCGTGGGTCCCAGTACTTC. The complete variable domain, with remaining parts taken from reference TRBV14 and TRBJ2-5, reads EAGVTQFPSHSVIEKGQTVTLRCDPISGHDNLYWYRRVMGKEIKFLLHFVKESKQDESGMPNNRFLAERTGGTYSTLKVQPAELEDSGVYFCASSQDVSGRGSQYFGPGTRLLVL.